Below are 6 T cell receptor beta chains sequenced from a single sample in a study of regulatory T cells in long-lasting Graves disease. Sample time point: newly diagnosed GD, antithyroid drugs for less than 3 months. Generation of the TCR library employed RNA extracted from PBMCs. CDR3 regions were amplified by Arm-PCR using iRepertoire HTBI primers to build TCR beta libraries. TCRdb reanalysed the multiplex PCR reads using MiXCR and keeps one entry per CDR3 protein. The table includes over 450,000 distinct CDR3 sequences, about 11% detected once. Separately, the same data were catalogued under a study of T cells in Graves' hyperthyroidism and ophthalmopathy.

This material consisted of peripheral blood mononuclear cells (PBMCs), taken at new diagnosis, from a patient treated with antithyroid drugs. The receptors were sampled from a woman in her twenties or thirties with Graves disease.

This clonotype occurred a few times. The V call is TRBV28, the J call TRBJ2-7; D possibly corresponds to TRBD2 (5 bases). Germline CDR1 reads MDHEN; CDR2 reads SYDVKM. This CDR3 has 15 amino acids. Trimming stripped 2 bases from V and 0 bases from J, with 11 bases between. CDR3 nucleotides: TGTGCCAGCAGTTTAGGGGTGGGGAGCTCCTACGAGCAGTACTTC. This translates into CASSLGVGSSYEQYF.

The CDR3 nucleotides read TGTGCCAGCAGTACGCCGGGACAGGGGTTTGAAAAACTGTTTTTT. It yields the protein CASSTPGQGFEKLFF. This chain links TRBV6-1 with TRBJ1-4, with 10 bases matching TRBD1. V was pared by 5 bases and J by 7 bases, with 7 bases of the junction left unmatched. Germline values: CDR1 MNHNS, CDR2 SASEGT. The CDR3 is 15 residues long.

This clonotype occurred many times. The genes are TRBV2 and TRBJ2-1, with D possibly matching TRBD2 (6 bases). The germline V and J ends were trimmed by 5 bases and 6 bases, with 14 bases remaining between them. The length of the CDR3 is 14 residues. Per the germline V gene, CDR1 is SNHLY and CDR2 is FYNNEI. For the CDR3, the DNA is TGTGCCAGCAGTCCCCTTCTAGCGATCAATGAGCAGTTCTTC. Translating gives CASSPLLAINEQFF. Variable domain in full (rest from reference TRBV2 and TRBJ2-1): EPEVTQTPSHQVTQMGQEVILRCVPISNHLYFYWYRQILGQKVEFLVSFYNNEISEKSEIFDDQFSVERPDGSNFTLKIRSTKLEDSAMYFCASSPLLAINEQFFGPGTRLTVL.

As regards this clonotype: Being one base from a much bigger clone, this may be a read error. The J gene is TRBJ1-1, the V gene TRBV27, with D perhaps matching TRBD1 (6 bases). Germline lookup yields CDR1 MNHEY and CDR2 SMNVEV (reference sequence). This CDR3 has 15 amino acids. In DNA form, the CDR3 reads TGTGTCAGCAGTCCCATCGGACAGAGTGGAACTGAAGCTTTCTTT. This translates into CVSSPIGQSGTEAFF.

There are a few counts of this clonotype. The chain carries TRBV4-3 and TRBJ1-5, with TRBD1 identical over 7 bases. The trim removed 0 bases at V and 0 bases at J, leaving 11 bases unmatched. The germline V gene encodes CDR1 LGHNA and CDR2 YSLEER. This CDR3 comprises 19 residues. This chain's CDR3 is CASSQEAGGFLRSNQPQHF. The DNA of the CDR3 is TGCGCCAGCAGCCAAGAGGCAGGGGGATTTCTTCGTAGCAATCAGCCCCAGCATTTT.

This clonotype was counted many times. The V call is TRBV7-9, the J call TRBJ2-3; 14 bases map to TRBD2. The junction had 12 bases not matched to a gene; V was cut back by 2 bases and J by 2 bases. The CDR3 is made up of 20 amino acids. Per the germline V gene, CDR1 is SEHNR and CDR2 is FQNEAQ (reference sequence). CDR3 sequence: CASSLPSGTSGRQDTDTQYF. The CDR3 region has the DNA TGTGCCAGCAGCTTACCCAGCGGGACTAGCGGGAGACAAGACACAGATACGCAGTATTTT.